Presented here are 18 T cell receptor beta chains from one specimen sequenced in a study of beta chain features in type 1 diabetes. No cognate antigen is known for these TCRs. General observations from the study: Shortening of TCRB CDR3s, moderate but significant, appeared in all four CD4+ subsets of Type 1 diabetes patients.

As every portion of the isolated RNA was reverse transcribed, the sequencing read expressed TCRB transcripts. The method was immunoSEQ multiplex PCR; TCRdb's version includes in-frame clones alone and lacks a portion of them. The sample carries 200,000 to 300,000 clones, about a fifth recorded once. The sequencing sample was made of naive CD4+ T cells from blood. All receptors come from a woman aged 40 to 55 with type 1 diabetes.

On this clone itself: Other DNA sequences of this sample code for an identical CDR3. The rearrangement links TRBV29-1 to TRBJ2-3; TRBD2 might be the D (5 bases). Trimming cost V 7 bases and J 0 bases, with 11 bases left between them. CDR3 length: 13 amino acids. The V gene's germline CDR1 is SQVTM and CDR2 ANQGSEA. In DNA, the CDR3 is TGCAGCGGCAGCGGCCCTAGCACAGATACGCAGTATTTT. Translated, it gives CSGSGPSTDTQYF.

This clone was detected only a few times. The V call is TRBV18, the J call TRBJ2-7; D perhaps matches TRBD1 (6 bases). V was cut by 6 bases and J by 4 bases, with 22 bases left in between. In germline, CDR1 is KGHSH, CDR2 LQKENI. The CDR3 sequence is 16 residues long. The CDR3 nucleotides read TGTGCCAGCTCCCTCCTGAAGGGGGATCCCTCATACGAGCAGTACTTC. This encodes CASSLLKGDPSYEQYF.

A word on this clone: Distinct nucleotide sequences in the sample also encode this CDR3. V gene TRBV29-1 combines with J gene TRBJ1-1; 8 nucleotides match TRBD1. The CDR3 extends over 12 amino acids. V was clipped by 6 bases and J by 1 base; unmatched bases: 1. The germline gives CDR1 SQVTM, CDR2 ANQGSEA. The CDR3 coding sequence is TGCAGCGTCGACAGGGGGAACACTGAAGCTTTCTTT. Its protein product is CSVDRGNTEAFF.

The chain is built from TRBV28 and TRBJ2-7; 10 nucleotides line up with TRBD1. Trimming cost V 4 bases and J 2 bases; bases outside gene matches: 8. The CDR3 consists of 16 residues. The germline gives CDR1 MDHEN, CDR2 SYDVKM. For the CDR3, the DNA is TGTGCCAGCAGTTCACCGGGACAGGGGAAGGCCTACGAGCAGTACTTC. This translates into CASSSPGQGKAYEQYF.

This rearrangement joins TRBV29-1 to TRBJ1-4; 10 nucleotides match TRBD1. Germline lookup yields CDR1 SQVTM and CDR2 ANQGSEA. The CDR3 has 13 residues. The V and J ends lost 7 bases and 5 bases, in that order; junction bases with no gene match: 4. CDR3 sequence (DNA): TGCAGCGCTGCGGGACAGGGGAATGAAAAACTGTTTTTT. Translated: CSAAGQGNEKLFF.

Only a few counts were recorded for this clone. The rearrangement joins TRBV4-1 to TRBJ1-2; 8 nucleotides line up with TRBD1. Germline V gene lookup returns CDR1 MGHRA and CDR2 YSYEKL. The length of the CDR3 is 17 residues. Trimming cost V 0 bases and J 1 base; bases outside gene matches: 7. CDR3 protein: CASSQEGQARLNYGYTF. The CDR3 DNA reads TGCGCCAGCAGCCAAGAGGGACAGGCACGCCTTAACTATGGCTACACCTTC.

The rearrangement joins TRBV29-1 to TRBJ1-5; D remains unclear. V was cut by 4 bases and J by 3 bases, with 10 bases left in between. The CDR3 sequence is 13 residues long. The germline gives CDR1 SQVTM, CDR2 ANQGSEA. The CDR3 DNA follows: TGCAGCGTTGGCGGTCGGAACAATCAGCCCCAGCATTTT. Its protein is CSVGGRNNQPQHF.

The chain recombines TRBV7-8 with TRBJ1-2; 7 bases are shared with TRBD1. V dropped 5 bases and J dropped 8; count of bases not matched to a gene: 11. There are 14 residues in the CDR3. Germline V gene data show CDR1 as SGHVS and CDR2 as FQNEAQ. The CDR3 DNA reads TGTGCCAGCAGCCTCCGACAGGGCCTAGAGGGCTACACCTTC. It specifies CASSLRQGLEGYTF.

V and J are TRBV4-3 and TRBJ2-3; possibly TRBD2 for D (5 bases). Germline-derived CDR1 and CDR2 are LGHNA and YSLEER. V was pared by 2 bases and J by 2 bases, with 14 bases between. The CDR3 is made up of 16 amino acids. CDR3 DNA sequence: TGCGCCAGCAGCCAATCGGGGAACGGACTCACAGATACGCAGTATTTT. Translation gives CASSQSGNGLTDTQYF.

Only a few counts were recorded for this clone. The chain recombines TRBV11-2 with TRBJ1-1; tentatively, D is TRBD1 (6 bases). Trimming removed 5 bases at V and 3 bases at J, with 13 bases between. Per germline, CDR1 SGHAT and CDR2 FQNNGV. The CDR3 spans 14 residues. CDR3 sequence (DNA): TGTGCCAGCAGCCCTGGGACACAATACACTGAAGCTTTCTTT. Amino acids: CASSPGTQYTEAFF.

This chain uses TRBV29-1 with TRBJ1-5; D perhaps matches TRBD1 (5 bases). CDR3 length: 14 amino acids. V gave up 6 bases and J gave up 5 bases, with 17 bases separating them. Germline assignment: CDR1 SQVTM and CDR2 ANQGSEA. The CDR3 sequence: CSVGAGTGDQPQHF. The CDR3 nucleotides are TGCAGCGTCGGGGCCGGGACGGGGGATCAGCCCCAGCATTTT.

The chain combines TRBV6-5 with TRBJ1-4; 8 bases match TRBD1. The V gene's germline CDR1 is MNHEY and CDR2 SVGAGI. V shed 5 bases, J shed 4 bases, and the junction held 6 bases outside the gene matches. There are 15 residues in the CDR3. The CDR3 nucleotides are TGTGCCAGCAGTCCCCGGGACAGGATTAATGAAAAACTGTTTTTT. Its translation is CASSPRDRINEKLFF.

This clone was detected a few times. V and J are TRBV29-1 and TRBJ2-3, with TRBD1 matching over 8 bases. Germline V gene sequence: CDR1 SQVTM, CDR2 ANQGSEA. The CDR3 loop spans 14 amino acids. With V trimmed by 7 bases and J by 1 base, 7 bases remained unmatched. The CDR3 is CSDRTGRGTDTQYF. As DNA, the CDR3 is TGCAGCGACCGGACAGGGCGTGGCACAGATACGCAGTATTTT.

The J gene is TRBJ1-3, the V gene TRBV29-1, with D unresolved. With 4 bases removed from V and 0 bases from J, the gap between germline ends came to 7 bases. The CDR3 consists of 13 residues. CDR1 and CDR2 from the germline V gene are SQVTM and ANQGSEA. The CDR3 DNA reads TGCAGCGTTGGGTCACTCTCTGGAAACACCATATATTTT. As protein: CSVGSLSGNTIYF.

In this sample, this clone turned up a few times. This chain uses TRBV19 with TRBJ2-7, with D tentatively TRBD1 (5 bases). The ends were cut back, 8 bases at V and 4 bases at J, with 18 bases in the middle. CDR1 and CDR2 from the germline V gene are LNHDA and SQIVND (reference sequence). The CDR3 has 14 residues. The CDR3 spells CASGRAGSLYEQYF. CDR3 nucleotides: TGTGCCAGTGGACGAGCAGGGTCTCTGTACGAGCAGTACTTC.

A few counts support this clone. This chain joins TRBV4-1 and TRBJ1-5, with 8 positions matching TRBD1. The CDR3 has 15 residues. The J segment lost 2 bases and the V segment lost 1 base, leaving 1 base of the junction unmatched. CDR1 is MGHRA, CDR2 YSYEKL, per germline. The CDR3 spells CASSQGQGRNQPQHF. Here the CDR3 DNA reads TGCGCCAGCAGCCAAGGACAGGGGCGCAATCAGCCCCAGCATTTT.

This clone was seen a few times. The V call is TRBV5-1, the J call TRBJ1-2; D gene ambiguous. The CDR3 sequence is 15 residues long. Germline CDR1 SGHRS, CDR2 YFSETQ. V gave up 1 base and J gave up 0 bases, with 10 bases separating them. The CDR3 here is CASSLSWGANYGYTF. In DNA, the CDR3 is TGCGCCAGCAGCTTGAGTTGGGGAGCTAACTATGGCTACACCTTC.

This chain links TRBV5-1 with TRBJ2-1; 11 bases align to TRBD2. The CDR3 length is 17 residues. Losses at the gene ends were 3 bases for V and 3 bases for J; bases not matched to a gene: 8. Per the germline V gene, CDR1 is SGHRS and CDR2 is YFSETQ. CDR3 sequence reads: CASSSLTGTSGYNEQFF. The CDR3 bases are TGCGCCAGCAGCTCCCTGACCGGGACTAGCGGCTACAATGAGCAGTTCTTC. Based on the CDR3 plus reference TRBV5-1 and TRBJ2-1, the full variable domain is KAGVTQTPRYLIKTRGQQVTLSCSPISGHRSVSWYQQTPGQGLQFLFEYFSETQRNKGNFPGRFSGRQFSNSRSEMNVSTLELGDSALYLCASSSLTGTSGYNEQFFGPGTRLTVL.